The rows below give T cell receptor beta chains drawn from one sample of a study of shared clonotypes between healthy human individuals. Generated by immunoSEQ multiplex PCR, the TCRdb table keeps only in-frame clones and is missing some. The sample carries over 850,000 clones, approximately 80% recorded once. Sequenced: memory CD4+ T cells from PBMCs. These receptor sequences come from a man between 18 and 29 years old in good health. Some clones in this sample may be carry-over from other donors' samples. CDR3s include the opening cysteine and the closing phenylalanine or tryptophan. A D gene is named only where the DNA matches it firmly. Size values are once, few and many counts, or a class for expanded clones, and some rows have none.

clone_size	v_call	cdr3_length	d_call	j_call	cdr3_nt	cdr3_aa
NA	TRBV18	15	NA	TRBJ1-1	TGTGCCAGCTCACCAGGGATACAGGTGGTCACTGAAGCTTTCTTT	CASSPGIQVVTEAFF
NA	TRBV27	15	NA	TRBJ2-3	TGTGCCAGCAGGCTTAGTGCGGGATACACAGATACGCAGTATTTT	CASRLSAGYTDTQYF
NA	TRBV6-1	13	TRBD1	TRBJ1-5	TGTGCCAGCGGGGACAGGGCGGGTCAGCCCCAGCATTTT	CASGDRAGQPQHF
NA	TRBV27	14	NA	TRBJ2-1	TGTGCCTCTTGGAGACCGTCGCTTAACAATGAGCAGTTCTTC	CASWRPSLNNEQFF
NA	TRBV28	16	TRBD2	TRBJ2-2	TGTGCCAGCAGTTCGGCGGGGGAGGGGTACCCCGGGGAGCTGTTTTTT	CASSSAGEGYPGELFF
few	TRBV25-1	13	NA	TRBJ1-1	TGTGCCAGCCAACCGGGGGGGGATACTGAAGCTTTCTTT	CASQPGGDTEAFF
few	TRBV7-3	15	NA	TRBJ2-5	TGTGCCAGCAGCTTAACGGCAGGCCCTCAAGAGACCCAGTACTTC	CASSLTAGPQETQYF
NA	TRBV5-6	13	NA	TRBJ2-7	TGTGCCAGCAGCTTGGGCAGATCCTACGAGCAGTACTTC	CASSLGRSYEQYF
NA	TRBV2	15	TRBD1	TRBJ2-7	TGTGCCAGCAGTGGGCTACAGGGGGGATCGTACGAGCAGTACTTC	CASSGLQGGSYEQYF
NA	TRBV20-1	11	NA	TRBJ2-3	TGCAGTGGACACCGCACAGATACGCAGTATTTT	CSGHRTDTQYF
NA	TRBV9	14	NA	TRBJ2-3	TGTGCCAGCAGCCCTATACGACAGCCAGATACGCAGTATTTT	CASSPIRQPDTQYF
NA	TRBV19	12	NA	TRBJ1-2	TGTGCCAGTACAAGGGGAAACTATGGCTACACCTTC	CASTRGNYGYTF
many	TRBV15	15	NA	TRBJ2-3	TGTGCCACCAGCAGAGATGGCGCTAGCACAGATACGCAGTATTTT	CATSRDGASTDTQYF
NA	TRBV18	14	TRBD1	TRBJ1-1	TGTGCCAGCCGTGCAGGGGGCGGCGGCACTGAAGCTTTCTTT	CASRAGGGGTEAFF
few	TRBV2	12	NA	TRBJ2-7	TGTGCCAGCAGTGCAGGGTTTGGTGAGCAGTACTTC	CASSAGFGEQYF
NA	TRBV5-1	16	NA	TRBJ2-2	TGCGCCAGCAGCTCGGCGAGTCGCGCTACCACCGGGGAGCTGTTTTTT	CASSSASRATTGELFF
NA	TRBV19	15	TRBD1	TRBJ1-4	TGTGCCAGTAGGGGACAGTCCGCAACTAATGAAAAACTGTTTTTT	CASRGQSATNEKLFF
NA	TRBV21-1	16	NA	TRBJ1-2	TGTGCCAGCAGAAACCCCACAGGGGTAATTCAGCTGGGCTACACCTTC	CASRNPTGVIQLGYTF
NA	TRBV5-1	15	NA	TRBJ2-5	TGCGCCAGCAGTCCCGGACAGACCCTCTTCGAGACCCAGTACTTC	CASSPGQTLFETQYF
many	TRBV6-6	13	NA	TRBJ1-1	TGTGCCAGCACCCTAACGTCGCGCACTGAAGCTTTCTTT	CASTLTSRTEAFF
NA	TRBV2	13	NA	TRBJ2-5	TGTGCCAGCATCGGGCAGGGAGGAGAGACCCAGTACTTC	CASIGQGGETQYF
once	TRBV5-1	15	NA	TRBJ2-3	TGCGCCAGCAGCCTTAGCGGATGGGCCCCAGATACGCAGTATTTT	CASSLSGWAPDTQYF
NA	TRBV6-6	16	TRBD2	TRBJ2-1	TGTGCCAGCAGTTCGGGACTAGCGGGAGGACGGAGTGAGCAGTTCTTC	CASSSGLAGGRSEQFF